This TCR beta chain stems from a study of blood T cell repertoires in COVID-19. Study background: The United States, Italy and Spain provided the acute and convalescent COVID-19 samples. T cells, B-cell-depleted T cells, or PBMCs provided the cDNA or gDNA that served as material.

The germline V and J ends were trimmed by 0 bases and 0 bases, with 7 bases remaining between them. Germline CDR1 is SGDLS and CDR2 is YYNGEE. This CDR3 region has 15 residues. Authors' processing steps: Amplification with reference gene primers provided the estimates of nucleated cell counts. Using immunoSEQ multiplex PCR, the repertoire was profiled, and TCRdb retains in-frame clones only, with some absent. That table supplies the V and J calls and clone size; D and trimming were determined from the DNA. This repertoire shows approximately 300,000 clones, roughly 90% found once; its top ten account for about 4.6%.

Material: peripheral blood. The chain carries TRBV9 and TRBJ2-1, with D unresolved. This clonotype was obtained from a middle-aged man with acute or convalescent COVID-19. The CDR3 DNA is TGTGCCAGCAGCGTAGGGCCCAACTCCTACAATGAGCAGTTCTTC. Translation: CASSVGPNSYNEQFF.